This TCR beta chain was sequenced for a study of post-analysis software for immune sequencing data. Note on this clonotype: Antigen: not known.

Included in the TCR beta cDNA libraries were unique molecular identifiers. TCRdb processed the PCR reads anew with MiXCR; each CDR3 protein has one entry. Among about 770,000 distinct CDR3 sequences listed, under 60% were seen once. Germline assignment: CDR1 LGHNA and CDR2 YSLEER. This CDR3 region has 17 residues. Trimming left V 0 bases short and J 1 base short, with 16 bases between. Study-wide findings and caveats: Five TRBV segments were significantly more frequent in patients than in controls. TRBV5-6, TRBV5-1 and TRBV20-1 were among these segments.

The chain recombines TRBV4-3 with TRBJ2-7; maybe TRBD1 (5 bases). Sequencing was done on a sample of blood. The source is a girl aged 5-17 years with multiple sclerosis. CDR3 sequence reads: CASSQEPTTTGSYEQYF. The CDR3 bases are TGCGCCAGCAGCCAAGAGCCGACCACTACAGGATCCTACGAGCAGTACTTC.